Sequencing of this T cell receptor (beta chain) was carried out in a study of T cells in Graves' hyperthyroidism and ophthalmopathy. Study findings and constraints: Ophthalmopathy prediction by the model preceded onset by a median approximately 5.9 months. Blood shared most expanded thyroid clonotypes above 0.001.

The CDR3 is 14 amino acids. V was shortened by 4 bases and J by 4 bases, with 14 bases between the two germline ends. Germline CDR1 and CDR2: SGHRS and YFSETQ. This clonotype was observed a few times. Its specificity is unknown. Amplification of TCR beta CDR3 regions was performed using RNA transcripts as template. A set of HTBI primers served as the primers for a first-round RT-PCR of the TCR CDR3. MiXCR, run by TCRdb on the multiplex PCR reads, gives a single entry per CDR3 protein. The sample consists of some 500,000 distinct CDR3 sequences, around 24% of them appearing once. Enrolled ophthalmopathy patients presented with a Clinical Activity Score of at least 3, a NOSPECS grade of at least 4, and disease duration under 3 months.

This chain uses TRBV5-1 with TRBJ1-1; possible D gene TRBD1, 5 bases. The source material was blood. This clonotype was obtained from a woman in her twenties or thirties with Graves' ophthalmopathy. DNA of the CDR3: TGCGCCAGCAGCCCCCCTCCGGGGGGCACTGAAGCTTTCTTT. Residues: CASSPPPGGTEAFF.